This TCR beta chain was obtained from a study of control samples from healthy donors and cancer patients. The CDR3 has 18 residues. The germline V and J ends were trimmed by 0 bases and 2 bases, with 21 bases remaining between them. Germline V gene lookup returns CDR1 SGHDT and CDR2 YYEEEE. Generated by immunoSEQ multiplex PCR, the TCRdb table keeps only in-frame clones and is missing some. Among about 50,000 clones listed, over 85% were seen once. Notes on this clone: Other DNA sequences in this sample translate to the same CDR3.

Sequencing was carried out using PBMCs. This clonotype was sampled from a young man with colorectal cancer. The chain carries TRBV5-6 and TRBJ2-7; possible D gene TRBD2, 7 bases. As DNA, the CDR3 is TGTGCCAGCAGCTTGGGTGAGGGGGGGGCCCAAAACCCCTACGAGCAGTACTTC. This encodes CASSLGEGGAQNPYEQYF.